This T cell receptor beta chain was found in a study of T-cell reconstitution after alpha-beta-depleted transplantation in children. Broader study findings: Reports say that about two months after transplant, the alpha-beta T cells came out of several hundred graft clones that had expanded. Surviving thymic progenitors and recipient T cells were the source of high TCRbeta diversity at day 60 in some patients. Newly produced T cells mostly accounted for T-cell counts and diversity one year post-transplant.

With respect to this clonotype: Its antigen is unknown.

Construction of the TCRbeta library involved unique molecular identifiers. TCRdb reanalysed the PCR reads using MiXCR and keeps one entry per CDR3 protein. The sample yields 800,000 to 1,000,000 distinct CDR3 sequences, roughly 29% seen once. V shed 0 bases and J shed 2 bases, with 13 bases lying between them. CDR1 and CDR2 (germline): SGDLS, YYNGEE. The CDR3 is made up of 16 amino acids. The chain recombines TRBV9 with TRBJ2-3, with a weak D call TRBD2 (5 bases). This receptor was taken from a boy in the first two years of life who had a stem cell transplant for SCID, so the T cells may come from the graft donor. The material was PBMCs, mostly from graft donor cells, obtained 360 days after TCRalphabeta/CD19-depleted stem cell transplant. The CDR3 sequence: CASSVGSGWDTDTQYF. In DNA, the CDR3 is TGTGCCAGCAGCGTAGGAAGCGGTTGGGACACAGATACGCAGTATTTT.